The 6 T cell receptor beta chains below all came from one sample that was sequenced in a study of blood T cell repertoires in COVID-19. TCRdb keeps only in-frame clones here, not all; method: immunoSEQ multiplex PCR. The table has about 220,000 clones, 80% to 85% seen once. The sequencing input was peripheral blood. These receptors came from a woman aged 60 to 75 with acute or convalescent COVID-19.

This chain uses TRBV2 with TRBJ2-3; possible D gene TRBD2, 7 bases. CDR1 and CDR2 (germline): SNHLY, FYNNEI. Deletions cut 7 bases from V and 2 bases from J, with 16 bases between. This CDR3 region has 15 residues. As DNA, the CDR3 is TGTGCCAGCAAAGGGGGAGGGATCCTCACAGATACGCAGTATTTT. The encoded protein is CASKGGGILTDTQYF.

The chain joins TRBV5-1 to TRBJ2-1; TRBD2 agrees at 13 bases. This CDR3 comprises 16 residues. CDR1 and CDR2 (germline): SGHRS, YFSETQ. The ends lost 5 bases at V and 5 bases at J; junction bases unmatched: 7. The CDR3 bases are TGCGCCAGCAGTTATACTAGCGGGGGGGCCCACAATGAGCAGTTCTTC. Encoded protein: CASSYTSGGAHNEQFF.

The CDR3 DNA follows: TGTGCCAGCAGCTTCCACAGGGATATTGATCCCGGGGAGCTGTTTTTT. Translated, it gives CASSFHRDIDPGELFF. The rearrangement links TRBV7-8 to TRBJ2-2; tentatively, D is TRBD1 (6 bases). The V gene's germline CDR1 is SGHVS and CDR2 FQNEAQ. The CDR3 sequence is 16 residues long. Trimming removed 3 bases at V and 6 bases at J, with 17 bases between.

The chain combines TRBV19 with TRBJ1-1, with D possibly being TRBD1 (5 bases). V was shortened by 8 bases and J by 6 bases, with 19 bases between the two germline ends. This CDR3 has 14 amino acids. From germline, CDR1 is LNHDA and CDR2 SQIVND (reference sequence). The CDR3, as DNA: TGTGCCAGTTTGAATTCACAGGTTCCCCCTGAAGCTTTCTTT. It codes for CASLNSQVPPEAFF. The full variable domain, with the rest looked up from reference TRBV19 and TRBJ1-1, is DGGITQSPKYLFRKEGQNVTLSCEQNLNHDAMYWYRQDPGQGLRLIYYSQIVNDFQKGDIAEGYSVSREKKESFPLTVTSAQKNPTAFYLCASLNSQVPPEAFFGQGTRLTVV.

This clone was seen a few times. The genes are TRBV14 and TRBJ2-5; TRBD1 agrees at 9 bases. The J segment lost 3 bases and the V segment lost 2 bases, leaving 10 bases of the junction unmatched. Germline assignment: CDR1 SGHDN and CDR2 FVKESK. The CDR3 sequence is 17 residues long. Written as DNA, the CDR3 is TGTGCCAGCAGCCAAAACTCCGGGACAGGGCTAAAAGAGACCCAGTACTTC. Translation gives CASSQNSGTGLKETQYF.

The chain carries TRBV9 and TRBJ2-5; D might be TRBD2 (6 bases). CDR3 size: 14 residues. The germline V gene has CDR1 SGDLS and CDR2 YYNGEE. V was cut by 6 bases and J by 3 bases, with 15 bases left in between. In nucleotides, the CDR3 is TGTGCCAGCACACGATACGGGAGAGAAGAGACCCAGTACTTC. Translated: CASTRYGREETQYF. Full variable domain (rest looked up from reference TRBV9 and TRBJ2-5): DSGVTQTPKHLITATGQRVTLRCSPRSGDLSVYWYQQSLDQGLQFLIQYYNGEERAKGNILERFSAQQFPDLHSELNLSSLELGDSALYFCASTRYGREETQYFGPGTRLLVL.